One and the same sample provided the 5 T cell receptor beta chains below, sequenced in a study of T cell changes during pregnancy in multiple sclerosis. This table comes from immunoSEQ multiplex PCR, and its TCRdb copy is limited to in-frame clones, with some not included. Among tens of thousands of clones listed, 92% were seen once. The sample here was peripheral blood, taken in the first trimester of pregnancy. The receptors were gathered from a female donor in good health, enrolled as a control in a pregnancy study.

The chain employs TRBV9 and TRBJ1-2; D is ambiguous. V lost 3 bases and J lost 8, with 14 bases in between. The germline V gene encodes CDR1 SGDLS and CDR2 YYNGEE. The CDR3 is 13 residues long. The CDR3 region has the DNA TGTGCCAGCAGCGACCGTCTGGCTTACGGCTACACCTTC. The encoded protein is CASSDRLAYGYTF.

V is TRBV6-1 and J is TRBJ2-7; TRBD1 is a possible D gene (5 bases). Trimming took off 3 bases at V and 6 bases at J, with 15 bases between the two ends. Per germline, CDR1 MNHNS and CDR2 SASEGT. The CDR3 contains 14 residues. CDR3: CASSELTVVSEQYF. In DNA, the CDR3 is TGTGCCAGCAGTGAGTTGACAGTTGTCTCCGAGCAGTACTTC.

J is TRBJ1-3 and V is TRBV7-9; D unclear. The V end was cut by 5 bases, the J end by 0 bases, with 8 bases between. Germline V CDR1 and CDR2: SEHNR, FQNEAQ (reference sequence). The CDR3 is made up of 14 amino acids. CDR3 region: CASSQQISGNTIYF. As DNA, the CDR3 is TGTGCCAGCAGCCAACAGATCTCTGGAAACACCATATATTTT.

This rearrangement joins TRBV7-2 to TRBJ2-7, with D possibly being TRBD2 (5 bases). Trimming took off 5 bases at V and 7 bases at J, with 12 bases between the two ends. Germline loops: CDR1 SGHTA, CDR2 FQGNSA. This CDR3 has 12 amino acids. CDR3 sequence: CASSTDWQEQYF. DNA for the CDR3: TGTGCCAGCAGCACGGACTGGCAGGAGCAGTACTTC.

The chain links TRBV10-3 to TRBJ2-1, with 7 bases that match TRBD2. V dropped 4 bases and J dropped 5; count of bases not matched to a gene: 8. The germline gives CDR1 ENHRY, CDR2 SYGVKD. The CDR3 sequence is 15 residues long. The CDR3 sequence is CAISAQRGTNNEQFF. The CDR3, as DNA: TGTGCCATCAGTGCCCAGCGGGGAACAAACAATGAGCAGTTCTTC.